These 15 T cell receptor beta chains were sequenced from one sample in a study of T cell responses to AZD1222 COVID-19 vaccine. Sequenced by immunoSEQ multiplex PCR; TCRdb stores in-frame clones only, minus some. The sample shows 100,000 to 150,000 clones, roughly 87% of them seen only once. Here the sequenced sample was peripheral blood, taken on day 0 of AZD1222 vaccination. The receptors were gathered from an adult in good health.

The chain recombines TRBV21-1 with TRBJ2-2; the table gives TRBD1 as D, unverified against the DNA. TRBV21-1 is a known pseudogene. The CDR3 sequence is 14 residues long. The CDR3 region is CASSKVQGTGELFF. The CDR3 DNA reads as TGTGCCAGCAGCAAAGTACAGGGTACAGGGGAGCTGTTTTTT.

A single count supports this clone. The V gene is TRBV28, the J gene TRBJ1-4; 8 bases match TRBD1. Trimming at V came to 3 bases and at J to 3 bases, leaving 6 bases not matched to a gene. The length of the CDR3 is 16 residues. Germline CDR1 and CDR2: MDHEN and SYDVKM. CDR3 region: CASSLTGAGSNEKLFF. The CDR3 DNA reads as TGTGCCAGCAGTTTGACAGGGGCCGGGTCTAATGAAAAACTGTTTTTT.

A single count supports this clone. This chain connects TRBV18 to TRBJ2-2; possible D gene TRBD1, 6 bases. With 5 bases removed from V and 0 bases from J, the gap between germline ends came to 10 bases. The CDR3 is 15 residues long. Germline CDR1 KGHSH, CDR2 LQKENI. CDR3 sequence (DNA): TGTGCCAGCTCATTCGCAGGGGCGAACACCGGGGAGCTGTTTTTT. Protein sequence: CASSFAGANTGELFF.

V gene TRBV30 combines with J gene TRBJ2-7; 8 bases line up with TRBD2. The CDR3 runs to 14 residues. Germline CDR1 GTSNPN, CDR2 SVGIG (reference sequence). The V gene end was trimmed by 8 bases and the J gene end by 0 bases; junction bases not matched to a gene: 9. The CDR3 region is CATTLAGYSYEQYF. The CDR3, as DNA: TGTGCCACGACCCTAGCGGGTTACTCCTACGAGCAGTACTTC.

The chain combines TRBV29-1 with TRBJ2-5, with 9 bases matching TRBD2. Looked up from germline, CDR1 is SQVTM and CDR2 is ANQGSEA. The junction had 8 bases not matched to a gene; V was cut back by 3 bases and J by 0 bases. The CDR3 loop spans 16 amino acids. CDR3 coding DNA: TGCAGCGTTGACGGTAGCGGGGGCCGTAACCAAGAGACCCAGTACTTC. This translates into CSVDGSGGRNQETQYF.

This chain links TRBV5-1 with TRBJ1-1; D gene unclear. From germline, CDR1 is SGHRS and CDR2 YFSETQ. Trimming stripped 7 bases from V and 0 bases from J, with 10 bases between. CDR3 size: 13 residues. CDR3 region: CASAVRMNTEAFF. The CDR3 coding sequence is TGCGCCAGCGCTGTTCGGATGAACACTGAAGCTTTCTTT.

The chain employs TRBV10-3 and TRBJ2-7; 9 bases map to TRBD2. The J segment lost 1 base and the V segment lost 0 bases, leaving 7 bases of the junction unmatched. There are 17 residues in the CDR3. The germline V gene encodes CDR1 ENHRY and CDR2 SYGVKD. In DNA form, the CDR3 reads TGTGCCATCAGTGAGTCCTTAGCGGGAGACCGTTCCTACGAGCAGTACTTC. Protein sequence: CAISESLAGDRSYEQYF.

Only a few counts were recorded for this clone. The chain has TRBV3-1 (or the pseudogene TRBV3-2) and TRBJ1-1; D not certain. The CDR3 is 12 residues long. Trimming removed 1 base from V and 5 bases from J, with 5 bases in between. Germline loops: CDR1 LGHDT, CDR2 YNNKEL (reference sequence). CDR3: CASSQVGTEAFF. CDR3 DNA sequence: TGTGCCAGCAGCCAAGTGGGGACTGAAGCTTTCTTT.

This clone was counted only a few times. This chain joins TRBV7-2 and TRBJ1-3; no clear D. The germline V and J ends were trimmed by 7 bases and 0 bases, with 10 bases remaining between them. This CDR3 comprises 14 residues. Germline CDR1 is SGHTA and CDR2 is FQGNSA. The CDR3, as DNA: TGTGCCAGCAAACACAGTAGCTCTGGAAACACCATATATTTT. Its protein is CASKHSSSGNTIYF.

CDR3 in DNA: TGTGCCAGCAGTCTATCGGGGGCGAATACAGATACGCAGTATTTT. It translates to CASSLSGANTDTQYF. The V and J genes are TRBV28 and TRBJ2-3; D may match TRBD1 or TRBD2 (6 bases each). CDR3 length: 15 amino acids. Germline CDR1 MDHEN, CDR2 SYDVKM. Trimming cost V 5 bases and J 3 bases, with 15 bases left between them.

The chain couples TRBV19 to TRBJ2-1, with 7 bases aligning to TRBD1. V trimming: 5 bases; J trimming: 4 bases; junction bases outside the gene matches: 5. Germline V gives CDR1 LNHDA, CDR2 SQIVND (reference sequence). The CDR3 covers 14 residues. The CDR3 is CASSAGTDYNEQFF. For the CDR3, the DNA is TGTGCCAGTAGTGCCGGGACAGATTACAATGAGCAGTTCTTC.

The chain links TRBV7-9 to TRBJ1-4, with D perhaps TRBD1 (5 bases). CDR1 SEHNR and CDR2 FQNEAQ come from the germline V gene (reference sequence). Trimming left V 4 bases short and J 8 bases short, with 11 bases between. The CDR3 is made up of 13 amino acids. The CDR3 loop is CASSYGAVEKLFF. CDR3 in DNA: TGTGCCAGCAGCTATGGGGCAGTCGAAAAACTGTTTTTT.

The chain has TRBV6-2 or TRBV6-3 and TRBJ2-6; D is perhaps TRBD1 or TRBD2 (5 bases each). CDR1 and CDR2 (germline): MNHEY, SVGEGT. The CDR3 is 14 residues long. Trimming took off 2 bases at V and 3 bases at J, with 5 bases between the two ends. Here the CDR3 DNA reads TGTGCCAGCAGTTACGGGGGTGGGGCCAACGTCCTGACTTTC. Its translation is CASSYGGGANVLTF.

This clone has just one count. The gene calls are TRBV5-4 and TRBJ2-7; a weak D match, TRBD2 (7 bases). Germline V gives CDR1 SGHNT, CDR2 YYREEE (reference sequence). Trimming removed 4 bases at V and 4 bases at J, with 18 bases between. This CDR3 region has 15 residues. CDR3 in amino acids: CASSPAAGQQYEQYF. The CDR3 DNA reads as TGTGCCAGCAGCCCCGCAGCGGGACAACAATACGAGCAGTACTTC. The full variable domain, with the rest looked up from reference TRBV5-4 and TRBJ2-7, is ETGVTQSPTHLIKTRGQQVTLRCSSQSGHNTVSWYQQALGQGPQFIFQYYREEENGRGNFPPRFSGLQFPNYSSELNVNALELDDSALYLCASSPAAGQQYEQYFGPGTRLTVT.

The rearrangement joins TRBV6-5 to TRBJ1-5; D might be TRBD1 (6 bases). V lost 5 bases, J lost 6 bases, and 14 bases lay in between. The length of the CDR3 is 14 residues. CDR1 is MNHEY and CDR2 is SVGAGI in the germline V gene. The CDR3 nucleotides read TGTGCCAGCAGTAAGGGACAACGAAGTCAGCCCCAGCATTTT. Amino acids: CASSKGQRSQPQHF.